One T cell receptor (beta chain) is described in this entry. The antigen remains undetermined. V lost 5 bases to trimming and J lost 5 bases; unmatched junction nucleotides: 8. The CDR3 extends over 14 amino acids. Per the germline V gene, CDR1 is SGHTA and CDR2 is FQGNSA. These data come from a study of CD8+ T cells in alopecia areata. Study-wide background: Treatment ran 6 to 18 months, with 6 months of follow-up afterward.

The treatment was: oral pan-JAK inhibitor, 5-10 mg twice daily. Peripheral blood and lesional scalp punch biopsies were taken from alopecia areata patients. Study results and caveats: Sequences from scalp samples also cover resident alphabeta T cells of normal skin.

Sequencing relied on a cDNA template that was reverse transcribed from extracted RNA. Libraries were prepared by immunoSEQ multiplex PCR; TCRdb keeps only in-frame clonotypes and omits some of them. The sample includes under 300,000 clones, 60% of them seen just once. The chain joins TRBV7-2 to TRBJ2-5, with TRBD2 matching 7 bases. The receptor was isolated from a human donor with alopecia areata. The sample in question was CD4+ T cells sorted from blood, obtained at approximately week 51, from a patient treated with tofacitinib. CDR3 region: CASSPGLFGETQYF. The CDR3 bases are TGTGCCAGCAGCCCGGGACTATTCGGCGAGACCCAGTACTTC.